These 5 T cell receptor beta chains came from one sample sequenced in a study of patients and donors after allogeneic stem cell transplantation. MiXCR, applied by TCRdb to the RT-PCR reads, yields one record per CDR3 protein. The sample includes approximately 200,000 distinct CDR3 sequences, around two fifths of them seen just once. The sample taken for sequencing was blood, either unsorted or a sorted T cell fraction (not recorded which). Every receptor here comes from a human donor who was either an allogeneic HSCT recipient or a stem cell or donor lymphocyte infusion donor (not recorded which). It is not recorded whose cells these are; they may come from a transplant donor.

The chain carries TRBV11-2 and TRBJ1-6; D is undetermined. There are 15 residues in the CDR3. CDR1 is SGHAT and CDR2 is FQNNGV in the germline V gene. With 0 bases removed from V and 9 bases from J, the gap between germline ends came to 12 bases. The CDR3 DNA reads TGTGCCAGCAGCTTAGATCCCGTCAGTTCTTCACCCCTCCACTTT. It translates to CASSLDPVSSSPLHF.

J is TRBJ2-1 and V is TRBV7-2, with D unclear. CDR3 length: 15 residues. Germline CDR1 and CDR2: SGHTA and FQGNSA. The V gene lost 1 base and the J gene lost 0 bases, with 7 bases spanning the gap. CDR3 sequence (DNA): TGTGCCAGCAGCTTAGGCGCGTACTCCTACAATGAGCAGTTCTTC. This sequence encodes CASSLGAYSYNEQFF.

J is TRBJ1-1 and V is TRBV27, with D possibly TRBD1 on 5 matching bases. This CDR3 has 16 residues. With 4 bases removed from V and 4 bases from J, the gap between germline ends came to 19 bases. Germline V gene sequence: CDR1 MNHEY, CDR2 SMNVEV (reference sequence). CDR3 residues: CASSSYPGARGTEAFF. In nucleotides, the CDR3 is TGTGCCAGCAGTTCCTATCCAGGCGCAAGGGGCACTGAAGCTTTCTTT.

This clonotype occurred a few times. CDR3 loop: CASHRNTEAFF. CDR3 bases: TGTGCCAGCCATCGGAACACTGAAGCTTTCTTT. This sequence joins TRBV19 and TRBJ1-1; D gene ambiguous. CDR1 and CDR2 (germline): LNHDA, SQIVND (reference sequence). The CDR3 has 11 residues. Trimming took 9 bases from V and 1 from J, leaving 6 bases between them.

The chain couples TRBV5-6 to TRBJ2-3; 7 bases are shared with TRBD1. Germline loops: CDR1 SGHDT, CDR2 YYEEEE. V trimming: 4 bases; J trimming: 0 bases; junction bases outside the gene matches: 8. The CDR3 runs to 16 residues. The CDR3 sequence is CASSPGQFTSTDTQYF. The CDR3 nucleotides read TGTGCCAGCAGCCCGGGACAGTTCACTAGCACAGATACGCAGTATTTT.